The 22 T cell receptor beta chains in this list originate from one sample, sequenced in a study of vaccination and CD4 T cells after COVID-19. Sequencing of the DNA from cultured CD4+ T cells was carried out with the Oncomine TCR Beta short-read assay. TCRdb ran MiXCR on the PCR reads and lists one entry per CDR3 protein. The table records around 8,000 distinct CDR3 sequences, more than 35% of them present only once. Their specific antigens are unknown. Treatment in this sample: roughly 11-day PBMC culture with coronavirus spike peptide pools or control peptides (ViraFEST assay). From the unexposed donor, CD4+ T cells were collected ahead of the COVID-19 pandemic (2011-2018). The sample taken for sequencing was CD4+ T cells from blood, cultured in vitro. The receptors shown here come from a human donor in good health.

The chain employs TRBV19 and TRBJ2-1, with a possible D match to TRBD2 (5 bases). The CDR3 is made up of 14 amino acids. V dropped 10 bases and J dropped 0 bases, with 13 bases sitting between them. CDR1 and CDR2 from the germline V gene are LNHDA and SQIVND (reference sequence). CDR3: CATISGPSYNEQFF. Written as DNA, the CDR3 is TGTGCCACCATCAGCGGCCCCTCCTACAATGAGCAGTTCTTC.

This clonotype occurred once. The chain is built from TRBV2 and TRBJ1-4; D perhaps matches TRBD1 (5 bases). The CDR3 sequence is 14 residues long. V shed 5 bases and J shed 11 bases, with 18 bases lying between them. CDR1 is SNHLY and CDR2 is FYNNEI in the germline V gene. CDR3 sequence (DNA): TGTGCCAGCAGTACCACCTCCCCGGGACTGAAACTGTTTTTT. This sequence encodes CASSTTSPGLKLFF.

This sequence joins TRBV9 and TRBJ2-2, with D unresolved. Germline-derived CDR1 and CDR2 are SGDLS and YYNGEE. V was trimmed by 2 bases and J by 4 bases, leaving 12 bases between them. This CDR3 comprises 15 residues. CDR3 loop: CASSVSTTSTGELFF. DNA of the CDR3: TGTGCCAGCAGCGTTTCAACAACGAGCACCGGGGAGCTGTTTTTT.

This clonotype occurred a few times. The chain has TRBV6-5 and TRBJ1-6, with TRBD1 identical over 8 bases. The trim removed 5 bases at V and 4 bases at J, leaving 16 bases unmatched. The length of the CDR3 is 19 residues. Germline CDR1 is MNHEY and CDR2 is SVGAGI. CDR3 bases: TGTGCCAGCAGTCCCTCGAGGACAGGGACGTCGGGGTATAATTCACCCCTCCACTTT. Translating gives CASSPSRTGTSGYNSPLHF.

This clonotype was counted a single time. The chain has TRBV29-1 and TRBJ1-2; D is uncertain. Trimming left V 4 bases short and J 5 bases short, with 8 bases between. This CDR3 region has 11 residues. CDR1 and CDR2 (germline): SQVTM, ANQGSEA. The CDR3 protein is CSVVEGYGYTF. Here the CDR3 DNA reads TGCAGCGTTGTGGAAGGGTATGGCTACACCTTC. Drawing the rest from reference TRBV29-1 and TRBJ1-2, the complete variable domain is SAVISQKPSRDICQRGTSLTIQCQVDSQVTMMFWYRQQPGQSLTLIATANQGSEATYESGFVIDKFPISRPNLTFSTLTVSNMSPEDSSIYLCSVVEGYGYTFGSGTRLTVV.

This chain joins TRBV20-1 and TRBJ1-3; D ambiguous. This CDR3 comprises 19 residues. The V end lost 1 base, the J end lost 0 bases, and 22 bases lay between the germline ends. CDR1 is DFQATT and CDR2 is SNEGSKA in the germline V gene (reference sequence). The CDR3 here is CSARGTSAPELSSGNTIYF. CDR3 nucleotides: TGCAGTGCTAGAGGGACCTCCGCCCCCGAATTAAGCTCTGGAAACACCATATATTTT.

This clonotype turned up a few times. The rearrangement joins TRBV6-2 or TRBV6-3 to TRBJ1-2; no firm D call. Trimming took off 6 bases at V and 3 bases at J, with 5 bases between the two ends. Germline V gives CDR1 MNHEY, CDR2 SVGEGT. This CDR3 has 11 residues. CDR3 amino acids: CASRADYGYTF. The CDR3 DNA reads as TGTGCCAGCAGAGCCGACTATGGCTACACCTTC.

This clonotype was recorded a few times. CDR3 sequence (DNA): TGCAGTGCCATCGGGCCACCGGAGACCCAGTACTTC. It encodes CSAIGPPETQYF. The genes are TRBV20-1 and TRBJ2-5; no definite D call. CDR1 and CDR2 (germline): DFQATT, SNEGSKA (reference sequence). V gave up 6 bases and J gave up 5 bases, with 13 bases separating them. The CDR3 contains 12 residues.

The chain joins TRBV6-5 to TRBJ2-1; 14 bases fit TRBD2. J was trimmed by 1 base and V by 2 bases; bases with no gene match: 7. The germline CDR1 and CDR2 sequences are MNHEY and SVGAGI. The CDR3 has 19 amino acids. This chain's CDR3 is CASSYPGTSGGHSYNEQFF. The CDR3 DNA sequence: TGTGCCAGCAGTTACCCCGGGACTAGCGGGGGCCATTCCTACAATGAGCAGTTCTTC.

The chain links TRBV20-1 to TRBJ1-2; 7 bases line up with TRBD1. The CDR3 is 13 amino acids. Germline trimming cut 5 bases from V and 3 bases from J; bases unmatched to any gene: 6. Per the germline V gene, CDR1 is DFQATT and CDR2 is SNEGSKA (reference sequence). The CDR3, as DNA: TGCAGTGCTCCTCAGGGGGGTGACTATGGCTACACCTTC. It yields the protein CSAPQGGDYGYTF.

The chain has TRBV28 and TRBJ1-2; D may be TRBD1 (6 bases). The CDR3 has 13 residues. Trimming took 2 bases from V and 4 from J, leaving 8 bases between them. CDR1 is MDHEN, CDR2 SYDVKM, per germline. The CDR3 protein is CASSLRGTYGYTF. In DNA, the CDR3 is TGTGCCAGCAGTTTAAGGGGGACCTATGGCTACACCTTC.

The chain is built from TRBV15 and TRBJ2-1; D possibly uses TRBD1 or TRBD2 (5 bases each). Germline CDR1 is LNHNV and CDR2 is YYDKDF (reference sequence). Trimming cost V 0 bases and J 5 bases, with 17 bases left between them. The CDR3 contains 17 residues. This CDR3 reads CATSRERGRLSNNEQFF. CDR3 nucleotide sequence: TGTGCCACCAGCAGAGAACGGGGCAGGTTGTCCAACAATGAGCAGTTCTTC. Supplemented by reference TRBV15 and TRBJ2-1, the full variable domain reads DAMVIQNPRYQVTQFGKPVTLSCSQTLNHNVMYWYQQKSSQAPKLLFHYYDKDFNNEADTPDNFQSRRPNTSFCFLDIRSPGLGDTAMYLCATSRERGRLSNNEQFFGPGTRLTVL.

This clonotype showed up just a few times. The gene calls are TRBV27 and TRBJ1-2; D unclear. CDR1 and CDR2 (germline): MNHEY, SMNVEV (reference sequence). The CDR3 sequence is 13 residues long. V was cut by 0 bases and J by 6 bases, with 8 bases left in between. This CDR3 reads CASSLSPSHGYTF. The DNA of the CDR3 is TGTGCCAGCAGTTTATCCCCCTCGCATGGCTACACCTTC.

This CDR3 reads CASSESVLNTEAFF. The CDR3 bases are TGCGCCAGCAGTGAGTCGGTTTTGAACACTGAAGCTTTCTTT. The rearrangement uses TRBV10-1 and TRBJ1-1; no clear D. The CDR3 is made up of 14 amino acids. Trimming cost V 0 bases and J 0 bases, with 5 bases left between them. Looked up from germline, CDR1 is WNHNN and CDR2 is SYGVQD (reference sequence).

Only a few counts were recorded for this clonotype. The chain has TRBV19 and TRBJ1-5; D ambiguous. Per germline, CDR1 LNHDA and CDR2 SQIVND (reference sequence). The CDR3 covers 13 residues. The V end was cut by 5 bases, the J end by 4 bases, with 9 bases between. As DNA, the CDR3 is TGTGCCAGTAGTGATACACTAAATCAGCCCCAGCATTTT. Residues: CASSDTLNQPQHF.

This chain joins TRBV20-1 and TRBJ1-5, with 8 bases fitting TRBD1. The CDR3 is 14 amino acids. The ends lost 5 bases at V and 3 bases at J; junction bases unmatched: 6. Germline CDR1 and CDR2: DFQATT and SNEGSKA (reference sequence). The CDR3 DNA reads TGCAGTGCTCTTCCGGGACAGGCCAATCAGCCCCAGCATTTT. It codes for CSALPGQANQPQHF.

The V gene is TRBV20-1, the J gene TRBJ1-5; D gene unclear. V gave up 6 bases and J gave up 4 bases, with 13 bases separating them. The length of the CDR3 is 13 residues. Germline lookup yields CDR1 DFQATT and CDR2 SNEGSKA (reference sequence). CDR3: CSAKGKTNQPQHF. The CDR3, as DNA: TGCAGTGCCAAGGGAAAAACGAATCAGCCCCAGCATTTT.

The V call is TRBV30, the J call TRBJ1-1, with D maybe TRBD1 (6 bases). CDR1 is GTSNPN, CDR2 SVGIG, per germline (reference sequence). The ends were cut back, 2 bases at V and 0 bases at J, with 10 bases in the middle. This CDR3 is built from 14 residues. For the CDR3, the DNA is TGTGCCTGGAGTAAGGGGGTGCTGAACACTGAAGCTTTCTTT. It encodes CAWSKGVLNTEAFF.

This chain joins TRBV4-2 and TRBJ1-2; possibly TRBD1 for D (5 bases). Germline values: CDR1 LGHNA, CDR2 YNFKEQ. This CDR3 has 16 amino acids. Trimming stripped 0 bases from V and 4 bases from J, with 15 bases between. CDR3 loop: CASSQDLPGTSYGYTF. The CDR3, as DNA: TGTGCCAGCAGCCAAGATCTACCCGGGACCTCCTATGGCTACACCTTC.

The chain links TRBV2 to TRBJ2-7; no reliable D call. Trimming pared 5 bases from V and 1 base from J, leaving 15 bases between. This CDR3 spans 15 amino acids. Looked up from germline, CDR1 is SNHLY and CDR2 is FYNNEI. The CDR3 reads CASSPRIGKSYEQYF. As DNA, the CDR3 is TGTGCCAGCAGTCCTAGAATAGGGAAGTCCTACGAGCAGTACTTC.

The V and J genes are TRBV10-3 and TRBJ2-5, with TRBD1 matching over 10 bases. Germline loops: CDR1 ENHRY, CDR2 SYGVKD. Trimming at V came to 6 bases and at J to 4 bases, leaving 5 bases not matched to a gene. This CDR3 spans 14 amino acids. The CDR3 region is CAIRDRGGGETQYF. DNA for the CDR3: TGTGCCATCAGGGACAGGGGGGGAGGAGAGACCCAGTACTTC.

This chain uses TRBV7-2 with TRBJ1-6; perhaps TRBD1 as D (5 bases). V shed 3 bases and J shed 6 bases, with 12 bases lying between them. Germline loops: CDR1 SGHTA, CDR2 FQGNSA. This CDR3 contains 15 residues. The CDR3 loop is CASSFLRQSNSPLHF. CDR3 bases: TGTGCCAGCAGCTTCCTCAGACAGAGTAATTCACCCCTCCACTTT.